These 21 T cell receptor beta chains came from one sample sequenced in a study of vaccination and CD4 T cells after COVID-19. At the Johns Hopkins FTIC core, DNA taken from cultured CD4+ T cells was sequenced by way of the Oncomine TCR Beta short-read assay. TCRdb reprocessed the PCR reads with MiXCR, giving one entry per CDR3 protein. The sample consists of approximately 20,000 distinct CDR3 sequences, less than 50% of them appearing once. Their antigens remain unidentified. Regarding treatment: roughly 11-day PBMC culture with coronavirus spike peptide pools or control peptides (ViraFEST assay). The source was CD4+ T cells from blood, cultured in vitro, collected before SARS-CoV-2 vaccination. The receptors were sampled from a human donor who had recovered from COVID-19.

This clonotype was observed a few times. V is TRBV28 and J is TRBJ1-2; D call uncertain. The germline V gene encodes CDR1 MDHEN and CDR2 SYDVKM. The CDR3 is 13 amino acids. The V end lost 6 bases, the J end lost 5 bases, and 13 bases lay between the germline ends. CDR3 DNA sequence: TGTGCCAGCAGGTTTGAGGGTTGGTATGGCTACACCTTC. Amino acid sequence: CASRFEGWYGYTF.

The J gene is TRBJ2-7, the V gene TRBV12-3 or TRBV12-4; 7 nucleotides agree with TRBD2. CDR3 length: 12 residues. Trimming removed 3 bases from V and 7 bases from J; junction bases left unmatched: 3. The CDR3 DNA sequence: TGTGCCAGCAGTTTGGTGGGAGGGGAGCAGTACTTC. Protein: CASSLVGGEQYF.

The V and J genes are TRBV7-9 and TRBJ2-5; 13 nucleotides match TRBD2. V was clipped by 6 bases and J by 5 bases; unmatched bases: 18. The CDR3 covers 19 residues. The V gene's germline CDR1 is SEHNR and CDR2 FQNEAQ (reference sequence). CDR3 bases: TGTGCCAGCAGGAATTCTAGACTAGCGGGGGGCCAAGGTCCCGAGACCCAGTACTTC. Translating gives CASRNSRLAGGQGPETQYF.

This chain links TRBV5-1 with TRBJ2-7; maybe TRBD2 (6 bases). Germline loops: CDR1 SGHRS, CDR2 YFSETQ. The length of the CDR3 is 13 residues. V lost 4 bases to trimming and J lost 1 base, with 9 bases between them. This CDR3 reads CASSGGTSYEQYF. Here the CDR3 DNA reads TGCGCCAGCAGCGGGGGGACTTCCTACGAGCAGTACTTC.

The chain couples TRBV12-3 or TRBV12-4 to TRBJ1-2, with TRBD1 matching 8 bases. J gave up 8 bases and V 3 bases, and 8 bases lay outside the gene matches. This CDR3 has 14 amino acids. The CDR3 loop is CASSFGQGAYGYTF. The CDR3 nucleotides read TGTGCCAGCAGTTTCGGCCAGGGGGCTTACGGCTACACCTTC.

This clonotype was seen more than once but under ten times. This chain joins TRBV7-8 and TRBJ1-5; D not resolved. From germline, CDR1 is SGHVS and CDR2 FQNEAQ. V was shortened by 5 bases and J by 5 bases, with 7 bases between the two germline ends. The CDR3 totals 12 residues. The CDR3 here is CASSQTDQPQHF. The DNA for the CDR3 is TGTGCCAGCAGCCAAACAGATCAGCCCCAGCATTTT. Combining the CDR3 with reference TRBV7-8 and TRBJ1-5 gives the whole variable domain GAGVSQSPRYKVAKRGQDVALRCDPISGHVSLFWYQQALGQGPEFLTYFQNEAQLDKSGLPSDRFFAERPEGSVSTLKIQRTQQEDSAVYLCASSQTDQPQHFGDGTRLSIL.

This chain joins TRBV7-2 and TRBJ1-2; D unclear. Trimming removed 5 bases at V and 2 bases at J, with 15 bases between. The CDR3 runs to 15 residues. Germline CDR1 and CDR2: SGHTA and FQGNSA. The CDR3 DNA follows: TGTGCCAGCAGCCCCCCCCCGGGGTCGAACTATGGCTACACCTTC. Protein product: CASSPPPGSNYGYTF.

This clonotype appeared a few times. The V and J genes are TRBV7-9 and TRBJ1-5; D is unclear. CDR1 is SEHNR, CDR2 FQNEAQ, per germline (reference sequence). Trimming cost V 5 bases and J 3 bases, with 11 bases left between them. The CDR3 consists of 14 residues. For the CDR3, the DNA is TGTGCCAGCAGCGTTTCCGGGAACAATCAGCCCCAGCATTTT. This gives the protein CASSVSGNNQPQHF.

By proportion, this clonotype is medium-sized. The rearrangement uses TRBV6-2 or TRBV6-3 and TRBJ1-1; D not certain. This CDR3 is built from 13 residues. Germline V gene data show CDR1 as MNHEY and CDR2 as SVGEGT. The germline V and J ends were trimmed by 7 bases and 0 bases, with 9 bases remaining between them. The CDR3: CASIRLMNTEAFF. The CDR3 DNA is TGTGCCAGCATAAGATTAATGAACACTGAAGCTTTCTTT.

The CDR3 loop is CASSSDREFSEQYF. CDR3 sequence (DNA): TGTGCCAGCAGTTCTGACAGGGAGTTCTCCGAGCAGTACTTC. V usage is TRBV27 and J usage is TRBJ2-7; 7 bases are shared with TRBD1. The CDR3 extends over 14 amino acids. CDR1 and CDR2 (germline): MNHEY, SMNVEV (reference sequence). With V trimmed by 4 bases and J by 6 bases, 9 bases remained unmatched.

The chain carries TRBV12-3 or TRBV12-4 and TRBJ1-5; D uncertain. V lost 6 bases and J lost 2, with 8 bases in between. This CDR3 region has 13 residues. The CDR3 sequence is CASRLSGNQPQHF. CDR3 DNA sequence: TGTGCCAGCAGGTTGTCGGGCAATCAGCCCCAGCATTTT.

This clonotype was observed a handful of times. The CDR3 loop is CSARSPRENTGELFF. The CDR3 DNA reads TGCAGTGCTAGAAGCCCGCGGGAAAACACCGGGGAGCTGTTTTTT. V gene TRBV20-1 combines with J gene TRBJ2-2; D might be TRBD2 (6 bases). The V end was cut by 2 bases, the J end by 2 bases, with 12 bases between. The CDR3 has 15 amino acids. Germline assignment: CDR1 DFQATT and CDR2 SNEGSKA (reference sequence).

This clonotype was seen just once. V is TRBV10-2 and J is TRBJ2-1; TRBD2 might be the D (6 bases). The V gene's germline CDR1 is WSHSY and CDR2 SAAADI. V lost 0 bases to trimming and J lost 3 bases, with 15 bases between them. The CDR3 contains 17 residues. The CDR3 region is CASSESIQWTNYNEQFF. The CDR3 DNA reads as TGCGCCAGCAGTGAGTCAATTCAATGGACTAACTACAATGAGCAGTTCTTC.

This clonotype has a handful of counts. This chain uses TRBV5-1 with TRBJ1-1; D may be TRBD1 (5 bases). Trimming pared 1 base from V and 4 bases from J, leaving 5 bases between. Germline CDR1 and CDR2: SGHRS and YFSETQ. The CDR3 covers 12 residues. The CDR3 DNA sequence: TGCGCCAGCAGCTTGAGGGGCACTGAAGCTTTCTTT. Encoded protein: CASSLRGTEAFF.

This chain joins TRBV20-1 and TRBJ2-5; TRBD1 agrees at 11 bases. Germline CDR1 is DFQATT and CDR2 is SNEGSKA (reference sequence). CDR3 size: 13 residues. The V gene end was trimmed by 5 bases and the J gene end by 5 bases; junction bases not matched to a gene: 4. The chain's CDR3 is CSAGTGGMETQYF. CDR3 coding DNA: TGCAGTGCTGGGACAGGGGGTATGGAGACCCAGTACTTC.

CDR3 in DNA: TGTGCCAGCAGTGAACGGGGGCAAGGTAATCAGCCCCAGCATTTT. Translation gives CASSERGQGNQPQHF. This chain links TRBV6-1 with TRBJ1-5; the D gene is possibly TRBD1 (6 bases). The CDR3 consists of 15 residues. The germline V gene encodes CDR1 MNHNS and CDR2 SASEGT. Trimming stripped 2 bases from V and 4 bases from J, with 12 bases between.

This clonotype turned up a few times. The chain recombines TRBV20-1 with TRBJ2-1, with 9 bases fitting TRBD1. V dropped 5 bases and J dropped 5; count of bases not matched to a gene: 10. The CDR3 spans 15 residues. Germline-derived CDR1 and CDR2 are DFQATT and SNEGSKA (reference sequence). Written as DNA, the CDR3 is TGCAGTGCTCTCCCCGGGACAGGGAAGCACAATGAGCAGTTCTTC. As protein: CSALPGTGKHNEQFF.

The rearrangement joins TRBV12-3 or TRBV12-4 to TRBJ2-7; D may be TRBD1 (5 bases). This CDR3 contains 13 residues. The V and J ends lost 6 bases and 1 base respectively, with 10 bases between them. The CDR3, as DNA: TGTGCCAGCAGCCGACAGCCTTCCTACGAGCAGTACTTC. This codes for CASSRQPSYEQYF.

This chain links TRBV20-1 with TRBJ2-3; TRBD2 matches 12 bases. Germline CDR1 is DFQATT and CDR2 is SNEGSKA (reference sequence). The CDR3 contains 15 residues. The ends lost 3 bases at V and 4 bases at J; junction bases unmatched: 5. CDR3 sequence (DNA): TGCAGTGCTAGTGCTAGCGGGAGGGCCGCAGATACGCAGTATTTT. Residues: CSASASGRAADTQYF.

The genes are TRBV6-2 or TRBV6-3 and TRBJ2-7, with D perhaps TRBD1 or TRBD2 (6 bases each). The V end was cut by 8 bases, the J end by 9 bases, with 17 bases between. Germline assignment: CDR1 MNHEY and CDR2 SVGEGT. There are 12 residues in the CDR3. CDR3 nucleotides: TGTGCCAGCGGCCTTCCCGGGGGCGGGCAGTACTTC. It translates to CASGLPGGGQYF.

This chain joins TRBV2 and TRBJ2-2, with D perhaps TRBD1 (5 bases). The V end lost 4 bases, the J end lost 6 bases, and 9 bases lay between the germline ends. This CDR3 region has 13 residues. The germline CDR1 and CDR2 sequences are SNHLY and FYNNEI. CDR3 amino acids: CASSVSRAGELFF. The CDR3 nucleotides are TGTGCCAGCAGTGTGAGCAGGGCCGGGGAGCTGTTTTTT.